Below are 32 T cell receptor beta chains sequenced from a single sample in a study of T cell responses to AZD1222 COVID-19 vaccine. Measured with immunoSEQ multiplex PCR; TCRdb has only the in-frame clones, and not every one. The sample carries some 150,000 clones, about nine tenths recorded once. Sequencing was performed on peripheral blood, taken on day 0 of MenACWY control vaccination. Receptor source: an adult in good health.

The chain recombines TRBV5-5 with TRBJ1-3; D ambiguous. Germline CDR1 reads SGHKS; CDR2 reads YYEKEE (reference sequence). The CDR3 sequence is 13 residues long. The ends were cut back, 3 bases at V and 4 bases at J, with 8 bases in the middle. CDR3 residues: CASSYILGNTIYF. In DNA, the CDR3 is TGTGCCAGCAGCTATATACTAGGAAACACCATATATTTT.

The chain joins TRBV30 to TRBJ2-2; perhaps TRBD2 as D (7 bases). With 0 bases removed from V and 0 bases from J, the gap between germline ends came to 14 bases. There are 17 residues in the CDR3. The germline V gene has CDR1 GTSNPN and CDR2 SVGIG (reference sequence). The CDR3 here is CAWSVWRGRANTGELFF. As DNA, the CDR3 is TGTGCCTGGAGTGTCTGGCGGGGGCGAGCGAACACCGGGGAGCTGTTTTTT.

V usage is TRBV14 and J usage is TRBJ2-7, with D hard to call. The CDR3 contains 13 residues. V lost 1 base to trimming and J lost 5 bases, with 9 bases between them. The germline V gene encodes CDR1 SGHDN and CDR2 FVKESK. CDR3 coding DNA: TGTGCCAGCAGCCAAGGTTTCGTCCACGAGCAGTACTTC. The encoded protein is CASSQGFVHEQYF.

The gene calls are TRBV3-1 (or the pseudogene TRBV3-2) and TRBJ2-4; TRBD1 aligns across 8 bases. This CDR3 region has 16 residues. With V trimmed by 0 bases and J by 10 bases, 11 bases remained unmatched. CDR1 LGHDT and CDR2 YNNKEL come from the germline V gene (reference sequence). The CDR3 DNA reads TGTGCCAGCAGCCAAGATTTCTCAGGGGGCACGGAAATTCAGTACTTC. It is translated as CASSQDFSGGTEIQYF.

Here the CDR3 DNA reads TGTGCCAGCGGCTACAGACAGGGGAACTACAATGAGCAGTTCTTC. Protein: CASGYRQGNYNEQFF. V and J are TRBV5-4 and TRBJ2-1, with 8 bases identical to TRBD1. V gave up 7 bases and J gave up 3 bases; unmatched junction bases: 9. The germline V gene encodes CDR1 SGHNT and CDR2 YYREEE (reference sequence). The CDR3 spans 15 residues. The full variable domain, in which reference TRBV5-4 and TRBJ2-1 provide the parts outside the CDR3, is ETGVTQSPTHLIKTRGQQVTLRCSSQSGHNTVSWYQQALGQGPQFIFQYYREEENGRGNFPPRFSGLQFPNYSSELNVNALELDDSALYLCASGYRQGNYNEQFFGPGTRLTVL.

The rearrangement joins TRBV5-6 to TRBJ1-4; 9 positions match TRBD1. Trimming cost V 3 bases and J 4 bases; bases outside gene matches: 7. This CDR3 contains 16 residues. The germline V gene encodes CDR1 SGHDT and CDR2 YYEEEE. The chain's CDR3 is CASSSLTGGDNEKLFF. The CDR3 nucleotides are TGTGCCAGCAGCTCCTTAACAGGGGGCGATAATGAAAAACTGTTTTTT. Combining the CDR3 with reference TRBV5-6 and TRBJ1-4 gives the whole variable domain DAGVTQSPTHLIKTRGQQVTLRCSPKSGHDTVSWYQQALGQGPQFIFQYYEEEERQRGNFPDRFSGHQFPNYSSELNVNALLLGDSALYLCASSSLTGGDNEKLFFGSGTQLSVL.

The sample holds a few counts of this clone. The same CDR3 is also encoded by other DNA sequences in this sample. Here the CDR3 reads CASSVEGTANYGYTF. The CDR3 coding sequence is TGTGCCAGCAGCGTAGAAGGAACTGCTAACTATGGCTACACCTTC. The rearrangement joins TRBV9 to TRBJ1-2; no definite D call. The germline V gene has CDR1 SGDLS and CDR2 YYNGEE. V gave up 0 bases and J gave up 0 bases, with 9 bases separating them. This CDR3 comprises 15 residues.

The chain has TRBV19 and TRBJ2-3; 12 bases fit TRBD2. V shed 5 bases, J shed 3 bases, and the junction held 3 bases outside the gene matches. The germline V gene encodes CDR1 LNHDA and CDR2 SQIVND (reference sequence). The CDR3 runs 15 residues. CDR3 loop: CASSLTSGSTDTQYF. CDR3 DNA sequence: TGTGCCAGTAGTTTGACTAGCGGGAGTACAGATACGCAGTATTTT.

The rearrangement joins TRBV7-6 to TRBJ2-7; D gene uncertain. Trimming removed 4 bases from V and 1 base from J, with 11 bases in between. Germline V gene data show CDR1 as SGHVS and CDR2 as FNYEAQ. The CDR3 length is 14 residues. The CDR3 protein is CASSYRQDSYEQYF. The CDR3 nucleotides read TGTGCCAGCAGCTACAGACAAGATTCCTACGAGCAGTACTTC.

As DNA, the CDR3 is TGTGCCAGCAGCCCGATCAGCGGAGGCTACGAGCAGTACTTC. Translation: CASSPISGGYEQYF. This sequence joins TRBV7-3 and TRBJ2-7; D may be TRBD2 (5 bases). V was shortened by 5 bases and J by 3 bases, with 14 bases between the two germline ends. The CDR3 sequence is 14 residues long. Germline V CDR1 and CDR2: SGHTA, FQGTGA.

The chain is built from TRBV28 and TRBJ1-2, with TRBD1 matching 7 bases. The length of the CDR3 is 14 residues. The junction had 11 bases not matched to a gene; V was cut back by 5 bases and J by 8 bases. Germline CDR1 MDHEN, CDR2 SYDVKM. CDR3 DNA sequence: TGTGCCAGCAGTCGACCGACAGGGATGAGAGGCTACACCTTC. Translation: CASSRPTGMRGYTF.

The chain combines TRBV3-1 (or the pseudogene TRBV3-2) with TRBJ2-3; TRBD2 matches at 8 bases. The CDR3 is made up of 16 amino acids. The junction had 7 bases not matched to a gene; V was cut back by 4 bases and J by 1 base. Germline loops: CDR1 LGHDT, CDR2 YNNKEL (reference sequence). CDR3 residues: CASSRIDGGGTDTQYF. CDR3 DNA: TGTGCCAGCAGCCGCATTGACGGGGGGGGCACAGATACGCAGTATTTT.

The chain joins TRBV5-1 to TRBJ1-6; 7 bases fit TRBD1. V gave up 4 bases and J gave up 7 bases; unmatched junction bases: 14. The CDR3 consists of 17 residues. Germline CDR1 SGHRS, CDR2 YFSETQ. CDR3 DNA sequence: TGCGCCAGCAGCCCTGTTCCCCTGACAGGGAACAATTCACCCCTCCACTTT. Protein product: CASSPVPLTGNNSPLHF.

V is TRBV6-4 and J is TRBJ1-6; D perhaps matches TRBD1 (5 bases). V lost 5 bases and J 5 bases, leaving 13 bases between the germline ends. This CDR3 spans 15 amino acids. In germline, CDR1 is MRHNA, CDR2 SNTAGT. DNA of the CDR3: TGTGCCAGCAGTTTCCTCGGGGGGAATAATTCACCCCTCCACTTT. It is translated as CASSFLGGNNSPLHF.

The chain employs TRBV20-1 and TRBJ1-1; 8 positions agree with TRBD1. The CDR3 runs 14 residues. From germline, CDR1 is DFQATT and CDR2 SNEGSKA (reference sequence). The V gene end was trimmed by 3 bases and the J gene end by 1 base; junction bases not matched to a gene: 4. CDR3 coding DNA: TGCAGTGCTAGTGAGGACAGGGCGAACACTGAAGCTTTCTTT. Protein: CSASEDRANTEAFF.

The V and J genes are TRBV5-1 and TRBJ1-3; D is perhaps TRBD1 (5 bases). The CDR3 totals 14 residues. V was cut by 6 bases and J by 4 bases, with 14 bases left in between. Germline V gives CDR1 SGHRS, CDR2 YFSETQ. This CDR3 reads CASTWGAAGNTIYF. CDR3 sequence (DNA): TGCGCCAGCACCTGGGGCGCGGCCGGAAACACCATATATTTT.

The rearrangement uses TRBV11-2 and TRBJ1-1, with D hard to call. V lost 5 bases to trimming and J lost 0 bases, with 10 bases between them. CDR3 size: 14 residues. Germline CDR1 reads SGHAT; CDR2 reads FQNNGV. The CDR3 sequence: CASSPEIMNTEAFF. The CDR3 nucleotides are TGTGCCAGCAGCCCTGAGATCATGAACACTGAAGCTTTCTTT.

In this sample, this clone turned up a few times. This sequence joins TRBV9 and TRBJ1-2; 7 nucleotides align to TRBD1. From germline, CDR1 is SGDLS and CDR2 YYNGEE. CDR3 length: 16 residues. The V segment lost 5 bases and the J segment 5 bases; nucleotides outside the gene matches: 15. CDR3 in DNA: TGTGCCAGCAGTATTAACCGGGACAGCTTCCTTTATGGCTACACCTTC. Encoded protein: CASSINRDSFLYGYTF.

This clone was counted only a few times. The chain recombines TRBV27 with TRBJ1-1, with 7 positions matching TRBD1. V lost 5 bases, J lost 4 bases, and 7 bases stayed unmatched. This CDR3 region has 14 residues. Germline V lookup: CDR1 MNHEY, CDR2 SMNVEV (reference sequence). CDR3: CASSPTGSGTEAFF. CDR3 coding DNA: TGTGCCAGCAGTCCGACAGGGTCGGGCACTGAAGCTTTCTTT.

The rearrangement joins TRBV5-1 to TRBJ2-5; D tentatively fits TRBD1 or TRBD2 (5 bases each). CDR1 and CDR2 from the germline V gene are SGHRS and YFSETQ. Trimming removed 4 bases from V and 5 bases from J, with 15 bases in between. This CDR3 has 14 residues. The CDR3 sequence is CASSPGTARETQYF. In DNA form, the CDR3 reads TGCGCCAGCAGCCCCGGGACGGCCCGCGAGACCCAGTACTTC.

The genes are TRBV28 and TRBJ1-1; D remains unclear. This CDR3 contains 13 residues. CDR1 and CDR2 from the germline V gene are MDHEN and SYDVKM. The germline V and J ends were trimmed by 3 bases and 2 bases, with 7 bases remaining between them. DNA of the CDR3: TGTGCCAGCAGTTTCGTCAGAAACACTGAAGCTTTCTTT. Its translation: CASSFVRNTEAFF.

J is TRBJ1-1 and V is TRBV6-5; D is undetermined. Between the trimmed V and J ends, which lost 7 bases and 2 bases, there was a span of 14 bases. Germline V gene sequence: CDR1 MNHEY, CDR2 SVGAGI. CDR3 length: 14 residues. Here the CDR3 DNA reads TGTGCCAGCACAAAAAATCTCGTCAACACTGAAGCTTTCTTT. Protein sequence: CASTKNLVNTEAFF.

This clone was counted a single time. The chain uses TRBV29-1 and TRBJ2-2; no firm D call. The germline V gene has CDR1 SQVTM and CDR2 ANQGSEA. Trimming removed 4 bases from V and 3 bases from J, with 3 bases in between. The CDR3 runs to 11 residues. In DNA form, the CDR3 reads TGCAGCGTTGTAGACACCGGGGAGCTGTTTTTT. Translating it yields CSVVDTGELFF.

The chain couples TRBV19 to TRBJ1-5; D call uncertain. CDR1 is LNHDA and CDR2 is SQIVND in the germline V gene (reference sequence). Deletions cut 5 bases from V and 7 bases from J, with 12 bases between. The CDR3 totals 13 residues. This chain's CDR3 is CASSAAGIQPQHF. CDR3 DNA: TGTGCCAGTAGTGCCGCGGGTATCCAGCCCCAGCATTTT.

The V and J genes are TRBV4-1 and TRBJ2-3; D may be TRBD1 (5 bases). This CDR3 has 16 amino acids. V was cut by 5 bases and J by 2 bases, with 17 bases left in between. The germline V gene has CDR1 MGHRA and CDR2 YSYEKL. The CDR3 region is CASSTPSTVTTDTQYF. CDR3 DNA sequence: TGCGCCAGCAGCACACCCTCGACAGTTACCACAGATACGCAGTATTTT.

The chain couples TRBV6-2 or TRBV6-3 to TRBJ1-5; 7 nucleotides align to TRBD1. CDR1 is MNHEY and CDR2 is SVGEGT in the germline V gene. Trimming removed 6 bases from V and 0 bases from J; junction bases left unmatched: 5. The CDR3 contains 15 residues. The CDR3 nucleotides read TGTGCCAGCAGCGGGACAGATATTAGCAATCAGCCCCAGCATTTT. Protein: CASSGTDISNQPQHF.

V is TRBV6-2 or TRBV6-3 and J is TRBJ1-5; possible D gene TRBD1, 6 bases. The V gene lost 0 bases and the J gene lost 2 bases, with 11 bases spanning the gap. Germline values: CDR1 MNHEY, CDR2 SVGEGT. The CDR3 sequence is 16 residues long. CDR3 nucleotides: TGTGCCAGCAGTTACTCCAGGGGACGGGGCAATCAGCCCCAGCATTTT. It translates to CASSYSRGRGNQPQHF.

CDR3 sequence: CASSLVYSGPAYNEQFF. CDR3 coding DNA: TGTGCCAGCAGCTTGGTTTATAGCGGGCCAGCCTACAATGAGCAGTTCTTC. The chain links TRBV5-4 to TRBJ2-1; 7 nucleotides match TRBD2. The V gene end was trimmed by 0 bases and the J gene end by 2 bases; junction bases not matched to a gene: 8. CDR1 and CDR2 from the germline V gene are SGHNT and YYREEE (reference sequence). The CDR3 covers 17 residues.

CDR3 loop: CASSLTGYGNTIYF. The CDR3 DNA sequence: TGCGCCAGCAGCTTGACCGGTTATGGAAACACCATATATTTT. The V gene is TRBV5-1, the J gene TRBJ1-3; D is unresolved. The CDR3 length is 14 residues. CDR1 is SGHRS and CDR2 is YFSETQ in the germline V gene. Trimming took off 1 base at V and 3 bases at J, with 8 bases between the two ends.

The chain recombines TRBV14 with TRBJ2-6; no definite D call. This CDR3 is built from 14 residues. Germline V lookup: CDR1 SGHDN, CDR2 FVKESK. Trimming shortened V by 6 bases and J by 1 base, and 7 bases separated the two germline ends. DNA of the CDR3: TGTGCCAGCAGAGCCGTTTCTGGGGCCAACGTCCTGACTTTC. It translates to CASRAVSGANVLTF.

The chain links TRBV6-5 to TRBJ1-5; D is undetermined. Germline V gives CDR1 MNHEY, CDR2 SVGAGI. V gave up 0 bases and J gave up 4 bases, with 13 bases separating them. This CDR3 region has 16 residues. CDR3 coding DNA: TGTGCCAGCAGTTACTCAACGGATTTTTGGAATCAGCCCCAGCATTTT. Translating it yields CASSYSTDFWNQPQHF.

Only one count was recorded for this clone. J is TRBJ1-1 and V is TRBV3-1 (or the pseudogene TRBV3-2); D might be TRBD1 (5 bases). CDR1 is LGHDT, CDR2 YNNKEL, per germline (reference sequence). This CDR3 region has 15 residues. Deletions cut 6 bases from V and 6 bases from J, with 20 bases between. CDR3 protein: CASRPSGTLGPEAFF. The CDR3 bases are TGTGCCAGCAGACCATCCGGGACCTTGGGCCCTGAAGCTTTCTTT.